These 12 T cell receptor beta chains originate from one sample sequenced in a study of cytomegalovirus exposure and HLA in healthy donors (dated 2017 in TCRdb). Libraries were prepared through the immunoSEQ multiplex PCR assay. In its TCRdb copy, this immuneACCESS table keeps in-frame sequences only and misses some clones. Where compared with another copy, unresolved V genes explain less than half of these, and the others have no known cause. This sample lists about 330,000 clones; around 90% were detected once. The biggest ten clones account for over 1% of the sample. The specimen sequenced was PBMCs. These receptors came from a woman aged 30 to 39 in good health and CMV-seropositive.

The chain uses TRBV13 and TRBJ1-3; no definite D call. Between the trimmed V and J ends, which lost 1 base and 0 bases, there was a span of 4 bases. This CDR3 is 14 amino acids long. Germline values: CDR1 PRHDT, CDR2 FYEKMQ (reference sequence). For the CDR3, the DNA is TGTGCCAGCAGCTTAGAGAGCTCTGGAAACACCATATATTTT. Translation: CASSLESSGNTIYF.

The chain links TRBV7-2 to TRBJ2-6; the D gene is possibly TRBD1 (5 bases). The CDR3 spans 14 residues. The V gene lost 6 bases and the J gene lost 1 base, with 7 bases spanning the gap. Per germline, CDR1 SGHTA and CDR2 FQGNSA. The CDR3 nucleotides read TGTGCCAGCAGTAGGGGATCTGGGGCCAACGTCCTGACTTTC. It encodes CASSRGSGANVLTF.

The chain couples TRBV28 to TRBJ2-1; D possibly corresponds to TRBD2 (5 bases). With 2 bases removed from V and 7 bases from J, the gap between germline ends came to 18 bases. The length of the CDR3 is 16 residues. Germline CDR1 and CDR2: MDHEN and SYDVKM. The CDR3 sequence: CASSLPFVGGGNEQFF. The CDR3 DNA reads as TGTGCCAGCAGTTTACCCTTTGTAGGAGGCGGGAATGAGCAGTTCTTC.

V and J are TRBV4-2 and TRBJ2-7; possible D gene TRBD1, 6 bases. V was shortened by 0 bases and J by 4 bases, with 10 bases between the two germline ends. The germline V gene encodes CDR1 LGHNA and CDR2 YNFKEQ. The CDR3 is made up of 14 amino acids. The CDR3 here is CASSQDGQGYEQYF. CDR3 nucleotides: TGTGCCAGCAGCCAAGATGGCCAGGGGTACGAGCAGTACTTC.

The chain has TRBV28 and TRBJ1-2; 7 positions agree with TRBD1. The V and J ends lost 8 bases and 0 bases, in that order; junction bases with no gene match: 18. The CDR3 is made up of 18 amino acids. Germline V lookup: CDR1 MDHEN, CDR2 SYDVKM. The CDR3 nucleotides read TGTGCCAGCTATTCGACCCTTGGACAGGCTCCGTCTAACTATGGCTACACCTTC. It translates to CASYSTLGQAPSNYGYTF.

The sample holds a few counts of this clone. The chain couples TRBV9 to TRBJ1-5; maybe TRBD1 (6 bases). V was cut by 4 bases and J by 5 bases, with 13 bases left in between. The CDR3 totals 14 residues. The germline V gene encodes CDR1 SGDLS and CDR2 YYNGEE. CDR3: CASSRGQLHQPQHF. As DNA, the CDR3 is TGTGCCAGCAGCCGTGGACAGTTACATCAGCCCCAGCATTTT.

This chain links TRBV25-1 with TRBJ1-1; 7 nucleotides agree with TRBD1. V gave up 1 base and J gave up 4 bases; unmatched junction bases: 6. The length of the CDR3 is 15 residues. Per the germline V gene, CDR1 is MGHDK and CDR2 is SYGVNS. Here the CDR3 reads CASSELGRGGTEAFF. CDR3 sequence (DNA): TGTGCCAGCAGTGAATTGGGCAGGGGGGGCACTGAAGCTTTCTTT. The variable domain in full, completed from reference TRBV25-1 and TRBJ1-1, reads EADIYQTPRYLVIGTGKKITLECSQTMGHDKMYWYQQDPGMELHLIHYSYGVNSTEKGDLSSESTVSRIRTEHFPLTLESARPSHTSQYLCASSELGRGGTEAFFGQGTRLTVV.

The J gene is TRBJ2-7, the V gene TRBV6-6; 8 bases line up with TRBD2. V was clipped by 6 bases and J by 0 bases; unmatched bases: 4. This CDR3 spans 14 amino acids. Germline lookup yields CDR1 MNHNY and CDR2 SVGAGI (reference sequence). The CDR3 sequence is CASRGLADSYEQYF. CDR3 bases: TGTGCCAGCAGAGGACTAGCAGACTCCTACGAGCAGTACTTC.

The chain is built from TRBV18 and TRBJ1-1; no definite D call. The ends were cut back, 0 bases at V and 2 bases at J, with 7 bases in the middle. The germline gives CDR1 KGHSH, CDR2 LQKENI. This CDR3 has 14 amino acids. DNA for the CDR3: TGTGCCAGCTCACCACCATACACTAACACTGAAGCTTTCTTT. Its translation: CASSPPYTNTEAFF.

The chain combines TRBV9 with TRBJ1-5, with D maybe TRBD1 (6 bases). This CDR3 spans 15 amino acids. Germline V CDR1 and CDR2: SGDLS, YYNGEE. Trimming pared 0 bases from V and 5 bases from J, leaving 12 bases between. The CDR3 nucleotides are TGTGCCAGCAGCGTAGCTGGGGACAAGGATCAGCCCCAGCATTTT. Protein product: CASSVAGDKDQPQHF.

The chain carries TRBV7-3 and TRBJ2-2; D remains unclear. Germline values: CDR1 SGHTA, CDR2 FQGTGA. Deletions cut 5 bases from V and 0 bases from J, with 13 bases between. The CDR3 is made up of 16 amino acids. The CDR3: CASSQDGTANTGELFF. DNA of the CDR3: TGTGCCAGCAGCCAGGACGGAACCGCGAACACCGGGGAGCTGTTTTTT.

The table lists this clone with a count of one. As DNA, the CDR3 is TGTGCCAGCAGCCAGGCGAGGGGAGACGAGCAGTACTTC. It codes for CASSQARGDEQYF. The chain carries TRBV11-1 and TRBJ2-7; either TRBD1 or TRBD2 may fit D (5 bases each). Trimming stripped 5 bases from V and 5 bases from J, with 13 bases between. Germline V gene lookup returns CDR1 SGHAT and CDR2 FQDESV (reference sequence). The CDR3 has 13 residues.